The clone carrying this T cell receptor (beta chain) appeared a few times. Its antigen is unknown. MiXCR, applied by TCRdb to the 5' RACE reads, yields one record per CDR3 protein. The sample consists of roughly 180,000 distinct CDR3 sequences, about 13% of them appearing once. Germline CDR1 MGHDK, CDR2 SYGVNS. V shed 1 base and J shed 2 bases, with 15 bases lying between them. The CDR3 is 16 amino acids. This entry comes from a study of CD8 T cells in ankylosing spondylitis. Study-level points and caveats: Within peripheral blood, clones linked to disease were CD8+ and relatively rare. Some motif variants had been reported before (in reactive arthritis synovial fluid and blood).

The rearrangement joins TRBV25-1 to TRBJ2-7; D unclear. The clonotype was recovered from a male donor with ankylosing spondylitis or in good health (not recorded which). Sequenced material: blood, either unsorted or a sorted T cell fraction (not recorded which). CDR3 region: CASSEFEVRSPYEQYF. In DNA, the CDR3 is TGTGCCAGCAGTGAATTTGAGGTCAGGAGCCCCTACGAGCAGTACTTC.